This T cell receptor beta chain derives from a study of early T cells in non-severe SARS-CoV-2 infection (dated by TCRdb to the early 2020s). About the full investigation: TCR sequencing used bulk RNA from unsorted whole blood, so alpha and beta chains could not be paired. Overall study results and their limits: Matching against VDJdb was skewed toward anti-spike CD8 responses, likely underestimated virus-specific expansions, and missed private and CD4 specificities.

CDR1 and CDR2, looked up from the germline V gene, are SNHLY and FYNNEI. The CDR3 has 12 amino acids, counting the end cysteine and phenylalanine. Only the CDR3 region is kept as DNA, spanning 36 bases read in frame from base 1. The V and J ends are trimmed by 3 bases and 8 bases, leaving 10 bases between them. A case-control design nested within a healthcare worker cohort in London, UK, was used, with weekly nasopharyngeal swab PCR tests and blood sampling performed. Healthcare workers were recruited during the week of the UK lockdown, between 23 and 31 March 2020, and followed weekly for up to 16 weeks. This clonotype was observed at least ten times. There is no known antigen for this receptor. Qualities for individual bases were not recorded, and no much larger clone is one base off. Libraries came from 5' RACE. The sequencer was a NextSeq 500. Unique molecular identifiers were attached to individual cDNA molecules in the TCR library protocol so that sequencing error and PCR bias could be corrected. Both TCR alpha and beta chains were sequenced, and tight co-correlation was observed between alpha and beta sequence abundances in each sample. The original pipeline was this. Decombinator V4 was used to annotate TCR sequences for V gene, J gene and CDR3. Expanded TCRs were defined as changing significantly between any two time points under a Poisson model with p below 0.0001. TCR abundances were normalised to the total number of TCRs sequenced per sample and expressed as counts per million. TRAV1-2 paired with TRAJ12, TRAJ20 or TRAJ33 defined MAIT TCRs, while TRAV10 paired with TRAJ18 defined iNKT TCRs. VDJdb, accessed 1 November 2021, was searched for CMV, EBV and SARS-CoV-2 annotated TCRs, with TCRs annotated for multiple antigens excluded. TCRdb reprocessed the public reads (quality trimming at Q25 with fastp, clone calling with MiXCR) and kept in-frame beta chains. A single entry per CDR3 protein holds the most common genes and DNA from its merged rows. TCRdb, rather than the study authors, made the V and J calls. A total of under 85,000 distinct CDR3 sequences appear in this sample, about an eighth of them only once. Approximately 6.4% of the sample is held by the ten biggest clonotypes.

The TCR was taken from an adult who was a healthcare worker with PCR-confirmed SARS-CoV-2 infection or an uninfected control (not recorded which). This receptor chain uses TRBV2 and TRBJ1-2; the D gene is possibly TRBD1, with 5 bases matching. The sequenced material came from whole blood. The nucleotides are TGTGCCAGCAGTGAGAGAGGGACCGGCTACACCTTC. Its protein product is CASSERGTGYTF.